A selection of T cell receptor beta chains follows, all from one sample in a study of molecular identifiers for immune sequencing clone quantification. TCRdb reprocessed the PCR reads with MiXCR, giving one entry per CDR3 protein. Of 100,000 or so distinct CDR3 sequences listed, less than 35% are singletons. Sequences were obtained from naive CD8+ T cells from blood, with Jurkat cell RNA spiked in. All receptors derive from a human donor in good health. Some libraries in this study had Jurkat cell RNA spiked in. The CDR3 runs from the conserved cysteine through the conserved F or W. The D gene is left open where the match is weak. Some rows mark clone size as missing; the rest say once, few, many or name a class of expanded clone.

D gene	clone size	J gene	V gene	CDR3 protein	CDR3 DNA
.	many	TRBJ1-1	TRBV28	CASSFGWFRDRTEAFF	TGTGCCAGCAGTTTCGGGTGGTTCAGGGACCGCACTGAAGCTTTCTTT
TRBD2	.	TRBJ2-5	TRBV10-2	CASSRTSSTAWTTQYF	TGCGCCAGCAGTCGGACTAGCTCGACTGCTTGGACGACCCAGTACTTC
.	many	TRBJ1-3	TRBV5-6	CASSPTGTSGNTIYF	TGTGCCAGCAGCCCGACAGGAACCTCTGGAAACACCATATATTTT
TRBD2	few	TRBJ2-1	TRBV19	CASSTSGAYNEQFF	TGTGCCAGTAGTACTAGCGGAGCATACAATGAGCAGTTCTTC
TRBD2	.	TRBJ2-3	TRBV28	CASRLLQRGLSTDTQYF	TGTGCCAGCAGGTTATTACAGCGGGGCCTTAGCACAGATACGCAGTATTTT
.	.	TRBJ2-7	TRBV29-1	CSARGAYEQYF	TGCAGCGCCCGAGGGGCCTATGAGCAGTACTTC
.	.	TRBJ1-3	TRBV3-1	CASSWPTVNGNTIYF	TGTGCCAGCAGCTGGCCGACAGTGAACGGAAACACCATATATTTT
.	.	TRBJ2-5	TRBV6-2/TRBV6-3	CASSLDFHETQYF	TGTGCCAGCAGCCTGGACTTCCACGAGACCCAGTACTTC
TRBD1	.	TRBJ1-2	TRBV27	CASSLTGADGYTF	TGTGCCAGCAGTCTTACAGGGGCGGACGGCTACACCTTC
.	few	TRBJ1-4	TRBV4-3	CASSQEGIPGLSEKLFF	TGCGCCAGCAGCCAAGAGGGAATCCCAGGGCTAAGTGAAAAACTGTTTTTT
.	few	TRBJ1-2	TRBV9	CASSVVKDGYTF	TGTGCCAGCAGCGTAGTAAAGGATGGCTACACCTTC
.	.	TRBJ2-3	TRBV4-1	CVSSQELDPDTQYF	TGCGTCAGCAGCCAAGAACTAGATCCAGATACGCAGTATTTT
.	many	TRBJ1-1	TRBV6-5	CASSPDGTEAFF	TGTGCCAGCAGTCCGGATGGGACTGAAGCTTTCTTT
.	.	TRBJ2-7	TRBV9	CASSVDSERDEQYF	TGTGCCAGCAGCGTAGATTCCGAGAGGGACGAGCAGTACTTC